Given below is one T cell receptor (beta chain) in context. Its antigen remains unidentified. The data were obtained in a study of cytomegalovirus exposure and HLA in healthy donors. Study-level findings and limits: CMV serostatus was the only immune exposure information that was available. A list of more than 150 TCR beta chains associated with cytomegalovirus was given. Reports indicated that the classifier achieved high specificity and sensitivity in diagnosing cytomegalovirus status.

It was with 60 Vbeta and 13 Jbeta primers that the PCR ran. Generated by immunoSEQ multiplex PCR, the TCRdb table keeps only in-frame clones and is missing some. Of 190,000 or so clones listed, about 85% are singletons. Germline CDR1 is KGHSH and CDR2 is LQKENI. With V trimmed by 5 bases and J by 7 bases, 12 bases remained unmatched. This CDR3 has 15 residues. The sequencing sample was made of PBMCs. This sequence was found in a woman aged 45-65 years in good health and CMV-seropositive. The V gene is TRBV18, the J gene TRBJ1-1, with 8 bases fitting TRBD1. The CDR3 protein is CASSTNPDRVSEAFF. DNA for the CDR3: TGTGCCAGCTCAACAAACCCGGACAGGGTTAGTGAAGCTTTCTTT.